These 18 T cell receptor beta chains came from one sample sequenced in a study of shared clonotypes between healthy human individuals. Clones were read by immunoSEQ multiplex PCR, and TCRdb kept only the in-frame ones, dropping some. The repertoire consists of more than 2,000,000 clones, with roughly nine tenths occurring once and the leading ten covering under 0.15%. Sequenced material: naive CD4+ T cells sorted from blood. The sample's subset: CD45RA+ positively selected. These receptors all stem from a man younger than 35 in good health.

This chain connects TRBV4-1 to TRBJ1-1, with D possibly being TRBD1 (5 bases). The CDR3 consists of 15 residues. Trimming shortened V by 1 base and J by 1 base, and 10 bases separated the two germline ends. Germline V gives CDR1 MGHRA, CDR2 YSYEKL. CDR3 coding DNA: TGCGCCAGCAGCCAAGCCGGGGGGTCGAACACTGAAGCTTTCTTT. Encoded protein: CASSQAGGSNTEAFF.

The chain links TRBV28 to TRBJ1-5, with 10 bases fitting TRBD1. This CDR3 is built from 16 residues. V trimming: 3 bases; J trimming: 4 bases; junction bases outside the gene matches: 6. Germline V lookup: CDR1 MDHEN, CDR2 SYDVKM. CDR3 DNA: TGTGCCAGCAGTTTCTGGGGACAGGGGCCGAATCAGCCCCAGCATTTT. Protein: CASSFWGQGPNQPQHF.

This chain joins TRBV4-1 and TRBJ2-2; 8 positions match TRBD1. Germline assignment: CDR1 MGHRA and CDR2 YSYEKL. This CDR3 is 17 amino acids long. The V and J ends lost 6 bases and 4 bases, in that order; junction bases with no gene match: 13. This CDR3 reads CASSPDRGTGATGELFF. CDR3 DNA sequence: TGCGCCAGCAGTCCCGACAGGGGAACAGGCGCCACCGGGGAGCTGTTTTTT.

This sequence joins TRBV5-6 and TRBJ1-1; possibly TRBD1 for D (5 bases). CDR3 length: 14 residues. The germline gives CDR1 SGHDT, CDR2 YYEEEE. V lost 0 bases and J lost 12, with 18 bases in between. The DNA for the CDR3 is TGTGCCAGCAGCTTGGAAGGGACCCCGGGTCTGACTTTCTTT. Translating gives CASSLEGTPGLTFF.

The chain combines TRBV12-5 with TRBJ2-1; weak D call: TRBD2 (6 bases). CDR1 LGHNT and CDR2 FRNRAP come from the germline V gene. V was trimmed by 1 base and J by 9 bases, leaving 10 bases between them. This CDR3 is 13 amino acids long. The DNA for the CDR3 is TGTGCTAGTGGTTTGGAATCTAGCGTTGAGCAGTTCTTC. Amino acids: CASGLESSVEQFF.

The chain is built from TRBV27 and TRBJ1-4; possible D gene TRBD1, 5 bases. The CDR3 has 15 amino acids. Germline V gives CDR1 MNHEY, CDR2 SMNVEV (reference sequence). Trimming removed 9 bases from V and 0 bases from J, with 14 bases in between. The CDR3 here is CASDGGRATNEKLFF. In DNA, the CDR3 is TGTGCCAGTGATGGGGGGAGGGCAACTAATGAAAAACTGTTTTTT.

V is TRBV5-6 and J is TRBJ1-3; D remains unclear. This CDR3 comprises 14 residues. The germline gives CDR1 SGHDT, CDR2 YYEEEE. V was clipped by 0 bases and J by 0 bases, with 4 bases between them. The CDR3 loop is CASSLGTSGNTIYF. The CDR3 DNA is TGTGCCAGCAGCTTGGGCACCTCTGGAAACACCATATATTTT.

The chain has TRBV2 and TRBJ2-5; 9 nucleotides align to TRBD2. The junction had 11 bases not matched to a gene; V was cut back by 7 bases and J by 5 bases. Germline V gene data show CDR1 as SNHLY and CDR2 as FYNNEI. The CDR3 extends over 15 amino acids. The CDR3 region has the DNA TGTGCCAGCAAACCTTCGGCGGGAGGGGGGGAGACCCAGTACTTC. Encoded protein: CASKPSAGGGETQYF.

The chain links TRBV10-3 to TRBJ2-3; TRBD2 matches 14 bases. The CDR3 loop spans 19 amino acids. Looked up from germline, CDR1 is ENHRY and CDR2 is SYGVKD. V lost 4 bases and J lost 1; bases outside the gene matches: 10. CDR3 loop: CAISAFPTSGGGGTDTQYF. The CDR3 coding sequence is TGTGCCATCAGTGCCTTTCCGACTAGCGGGGGGGGTGGCACAGATACGCAGTATTTT.

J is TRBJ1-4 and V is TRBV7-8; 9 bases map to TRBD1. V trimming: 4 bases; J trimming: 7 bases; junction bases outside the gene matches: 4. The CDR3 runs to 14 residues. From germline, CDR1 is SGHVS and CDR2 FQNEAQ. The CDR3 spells CASSSGQGREKLFF. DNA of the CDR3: TGTGCCAGCAGCTCGGGACAGGGACGTGAAAAACTGTTTTTT.

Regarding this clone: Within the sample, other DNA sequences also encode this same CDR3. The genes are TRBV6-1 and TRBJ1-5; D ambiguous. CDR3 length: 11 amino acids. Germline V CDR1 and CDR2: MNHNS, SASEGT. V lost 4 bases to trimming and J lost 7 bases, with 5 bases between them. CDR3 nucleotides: TGTGCCAGCAGTGTCGGACAGCCCCAGCATTTT. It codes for CASSVGQPQHF.

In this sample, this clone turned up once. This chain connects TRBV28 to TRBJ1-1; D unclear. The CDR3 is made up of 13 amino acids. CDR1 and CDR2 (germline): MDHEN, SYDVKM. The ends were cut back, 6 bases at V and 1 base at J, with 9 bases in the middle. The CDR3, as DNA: TGTGCCAGCAGCCTGGCTAGGAACACTGAAGCTTTCTTT. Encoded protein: CASSLARNTEAFF.

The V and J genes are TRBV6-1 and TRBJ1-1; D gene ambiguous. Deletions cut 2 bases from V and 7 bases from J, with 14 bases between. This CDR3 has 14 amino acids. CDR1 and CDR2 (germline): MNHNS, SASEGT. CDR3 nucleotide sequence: TGTGCCAGCAGTGAACGGTGGCAGGATGGTGAAGCTTTCTTT. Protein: CASSERWQDGEAFF.

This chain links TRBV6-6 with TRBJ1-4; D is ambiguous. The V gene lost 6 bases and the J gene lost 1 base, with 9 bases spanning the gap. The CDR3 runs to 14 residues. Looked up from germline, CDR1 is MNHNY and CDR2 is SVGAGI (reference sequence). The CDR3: CASSADRTNEKLFF. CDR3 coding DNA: TGTGCCAGCAGCGCCGACCGAACTAATGAAAAACTGTTTTTT.

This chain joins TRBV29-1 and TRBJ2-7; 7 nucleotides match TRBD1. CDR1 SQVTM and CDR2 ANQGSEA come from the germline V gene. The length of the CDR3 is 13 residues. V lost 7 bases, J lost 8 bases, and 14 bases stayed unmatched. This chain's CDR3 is CSATGTVPNKQYF. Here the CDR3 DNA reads TGCAGCGCAACCGGGACAGTCCCAAACAAGCAGTACTTC.

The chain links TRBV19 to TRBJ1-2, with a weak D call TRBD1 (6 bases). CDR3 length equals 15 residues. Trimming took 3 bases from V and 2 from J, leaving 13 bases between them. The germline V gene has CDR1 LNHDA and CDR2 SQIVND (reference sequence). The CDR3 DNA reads TGTGCCAGTAGTATCCAGGGGATAGGAAACTATGGCTACACCTTC. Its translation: CASSIQGIGNYGYTF.

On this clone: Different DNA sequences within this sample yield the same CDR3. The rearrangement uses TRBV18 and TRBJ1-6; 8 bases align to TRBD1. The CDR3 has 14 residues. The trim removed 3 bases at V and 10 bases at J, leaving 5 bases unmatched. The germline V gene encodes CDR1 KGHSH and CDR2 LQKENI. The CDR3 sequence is CASSPQGAGSPLHF. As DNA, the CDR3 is TGTGCCAGCTCACCCCAGGGGGCGGGATCACCCCTCCACTTT.

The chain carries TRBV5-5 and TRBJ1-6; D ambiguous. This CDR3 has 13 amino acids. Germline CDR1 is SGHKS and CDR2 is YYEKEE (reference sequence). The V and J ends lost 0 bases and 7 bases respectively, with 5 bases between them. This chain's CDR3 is CASSLAQNSPLHF. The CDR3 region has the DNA TGTGCCAGCAGCTTGGCACAGAATTCACCCCTCCACTTT.